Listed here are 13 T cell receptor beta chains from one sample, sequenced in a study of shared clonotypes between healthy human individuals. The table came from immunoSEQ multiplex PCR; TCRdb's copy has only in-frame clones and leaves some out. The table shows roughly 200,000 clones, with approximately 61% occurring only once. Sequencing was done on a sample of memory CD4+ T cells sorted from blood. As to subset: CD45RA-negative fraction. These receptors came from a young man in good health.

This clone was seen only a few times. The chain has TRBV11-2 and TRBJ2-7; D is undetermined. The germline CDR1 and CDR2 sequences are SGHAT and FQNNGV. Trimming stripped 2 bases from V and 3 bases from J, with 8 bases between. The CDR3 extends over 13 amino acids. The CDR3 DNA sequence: TGTGCCAGCAGCTTACTGGGCGTCTACGAGCAGTACTTC. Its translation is CASSLLGVYEQYF. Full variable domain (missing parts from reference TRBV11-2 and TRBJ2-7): EAGVAQSPRYKIIEKRQSVAFWCNPISGHATLYWYQQILGQGPKLLIQFQNNGVVDDSQLPKDRFSAERLKGVDSTLKIQPAKLEDSAVYLCASSLLGVYEQYFGPGTRLTVT.

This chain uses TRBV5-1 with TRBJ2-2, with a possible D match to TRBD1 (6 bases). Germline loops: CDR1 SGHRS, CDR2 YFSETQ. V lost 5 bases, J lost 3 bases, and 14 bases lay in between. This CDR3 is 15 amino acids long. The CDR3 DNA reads TGCGCCAGCAGACTTACAGGGACCCACACCGGGGAGCTGTTTTTT. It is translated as CASRLTGTHTGELFF.

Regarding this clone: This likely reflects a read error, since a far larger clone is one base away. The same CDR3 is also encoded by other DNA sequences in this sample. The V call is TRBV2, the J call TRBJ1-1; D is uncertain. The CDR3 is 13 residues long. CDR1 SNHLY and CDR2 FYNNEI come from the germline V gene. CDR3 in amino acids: CASSDQVGTEAFF. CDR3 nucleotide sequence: TGTGCCAGTAGTGATCAGGTTGGCACTGAAGCTTTCTTT.

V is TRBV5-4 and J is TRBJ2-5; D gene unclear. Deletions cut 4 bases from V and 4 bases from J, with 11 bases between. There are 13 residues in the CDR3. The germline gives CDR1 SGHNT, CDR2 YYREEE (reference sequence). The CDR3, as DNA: TGTGCCAGCAGCCCCCAGCCCTCAGAGACCCAGTACTTC. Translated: CASSPQPSETQYF. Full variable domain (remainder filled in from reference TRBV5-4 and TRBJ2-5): ETGVTQSPTHLIKTRGQQVTLRCSSQSGHNTVSWYQQALGQGPQFIFQYYREEENGRGNFPPRFSGLQFPNYSSELNVNALELDDSALYLCASSPQPSETQYFGPGTRLLVL.

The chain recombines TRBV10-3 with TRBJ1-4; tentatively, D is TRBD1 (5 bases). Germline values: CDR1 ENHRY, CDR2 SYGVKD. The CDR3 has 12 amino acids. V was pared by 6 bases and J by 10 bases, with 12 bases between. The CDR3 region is CAISNQGVKLFF. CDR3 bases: TGTGCCATCAGCAACCAGGGCGTAAAACTGTTTTTT.

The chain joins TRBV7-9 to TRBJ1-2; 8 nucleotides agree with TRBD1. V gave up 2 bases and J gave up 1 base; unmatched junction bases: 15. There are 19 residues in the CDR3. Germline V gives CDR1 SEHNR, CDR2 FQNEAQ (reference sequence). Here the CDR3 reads CASSLRKTGQGSDNYGYTF. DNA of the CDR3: TGTGCCAGCAGCTTACGAAAAACAGGACAGGGATCGGATAACTATGGCTACACCTTC.

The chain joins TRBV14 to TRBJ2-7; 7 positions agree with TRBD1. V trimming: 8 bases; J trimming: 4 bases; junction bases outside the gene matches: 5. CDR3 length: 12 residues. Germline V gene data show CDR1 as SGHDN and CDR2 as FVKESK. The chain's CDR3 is CASGLGQYEQYF. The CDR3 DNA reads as TGTGCCAGCGGGTTGGGACAGTACGAGCAGTACTTC.

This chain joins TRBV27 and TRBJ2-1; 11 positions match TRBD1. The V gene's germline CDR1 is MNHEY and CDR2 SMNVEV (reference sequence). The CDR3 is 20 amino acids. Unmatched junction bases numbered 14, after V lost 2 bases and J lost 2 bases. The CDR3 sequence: CASSLKLIPRDRGAYNEQFF. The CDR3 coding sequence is TGTGCCAGCAGTTTAAAACTAATCCCTAGGGACAGGGGGGCCTACAATGAGCAGTTCTTC.

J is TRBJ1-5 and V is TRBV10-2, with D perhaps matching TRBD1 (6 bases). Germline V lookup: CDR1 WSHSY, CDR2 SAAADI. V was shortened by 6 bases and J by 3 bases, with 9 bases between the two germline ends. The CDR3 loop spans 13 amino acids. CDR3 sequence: CASSTGYNQPQHF. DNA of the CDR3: TGCGCCAGCAGCACAGGGTACAATCAGCCCCAGCATTTT.

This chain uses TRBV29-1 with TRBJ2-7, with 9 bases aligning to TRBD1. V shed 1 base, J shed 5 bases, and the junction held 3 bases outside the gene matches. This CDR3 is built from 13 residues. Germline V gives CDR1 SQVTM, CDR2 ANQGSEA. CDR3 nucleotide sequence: TGCAGCGTTGAAGGGGACAGGGACCACGAGCAGTACTTC. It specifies CSVEGDRDHEQYF.

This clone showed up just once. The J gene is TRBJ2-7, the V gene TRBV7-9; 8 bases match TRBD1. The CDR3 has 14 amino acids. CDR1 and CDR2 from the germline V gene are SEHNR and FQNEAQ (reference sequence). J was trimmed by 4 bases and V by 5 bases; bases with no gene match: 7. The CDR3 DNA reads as TGTGCCAGCAGCCCAGGGGGCTTTGGTTACGAGCAGTACTTC. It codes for CASSPGGFGYEQYF.

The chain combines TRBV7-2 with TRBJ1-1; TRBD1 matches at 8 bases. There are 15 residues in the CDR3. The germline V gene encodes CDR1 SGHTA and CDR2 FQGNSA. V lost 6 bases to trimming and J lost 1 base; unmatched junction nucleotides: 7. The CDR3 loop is CASSWTGTGNTEAFF. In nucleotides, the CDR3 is TGTGCCAGCAGTTGGACCGGGACAGGGAACACTGAAGCTTTCTTT.

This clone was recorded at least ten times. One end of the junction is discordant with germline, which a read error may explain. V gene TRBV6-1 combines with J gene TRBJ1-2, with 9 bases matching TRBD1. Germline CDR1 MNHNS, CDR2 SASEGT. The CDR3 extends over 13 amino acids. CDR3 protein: CASSEASGTGISF. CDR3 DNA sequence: TGTGCCAGCAGTGAAGCGTCCGGGACAGGGATATCCTTC.